This TCR beta chain was identified in a study of blood T cell repertoires in COVID-19. In the study overall: From the United States, Italy and Spain came samples of acute and convalescent COVID-19. In each case, the material was cDNA or gDNA derived from T cells, B-cell-depleted T cells, or PBMCs.

V was trimmed by 1 base and J by 5 bases, leaving 9 bases between them. This CDR3 has 14 residues. Germline V gene lookup returns CDR1 SNHLY and CDR2 FYNNEI. Per the study methods: The assay estimated nucleated cells by amplifying reference gene primers. Measured with immunoSEQ multiplex PCR; TCRdb has only the in-frame clones, and not every one. D and trimming were read from the DNA, whereas the V and J calls and clone size are those reported in that table. The table records around 100,000 clones, roughly 80% of them present only once. The chain joins TRBV2 to TRBJ1-5; possible D gene TRBD1, 6 bases. This receptor was obtained from a human donor in a cohort sampled during active COVID-19. Material for sequencing was peripheral blood. CDR3 amino acids: CASSEVDSYQPQHF. The CDR3 DNA reads TGTGCCAGCAGTGAAGTGGACAGCTATCAGCCCCAGCATTTT.